The 12 T cell receptor beta chains given below trace back to one sample, sequenced in a study of identical twins. TCRdb redid the calling of the 5' RACE reads with MiXCR, one entry per CDR3 protein. Of 1,800,000 or so distinct CDR3 sequences listed, about 32% are singletons. Sequenced input: cord blood. All receptors derive from a newborn girl in good health.

V is TRBV3-1 and J is TRBJ1-1, with 8 bases matching TRBD1. The ends lost 1 base at V and 7 bases at J; junction bases unmatched: 2. Germline V gene sequence: CDR1 LGHDT, CDR2 YNNKEL (reference sequence). This CDR3 is 13 amino acids long. CDR3 residues: CASSQGGTGEAFF. The DNA of the CDR3 is TGTGCCAGCAGCCAAGGAGGGACAGGTGAAGCTTTCTTT.

This clonotype has just one count. This chain uses TRBV19 with TRBJ1-5; a possible D gene is TRBD1 (6 bases). Between the trimmed V and J ends, which lost 11 bases and 0 bases, there was a span of 17 bases. The CDR3 length is 15 residues. Germline V gene data show CDR1 as LNHDA and CDR2 as SQIVND (reference sequence). The CDR3 is CAATEQGFSNQPQHF. The CDR3, as DNA: TGTGCCGCTACAGAACAGGGTTTTAGCAATCAGCCCCAGCATTTT. Full variable domain (missing parts from reference TRBV19 and TRBJ1-5): DGGITQSPKYLFRKEGQNVTLSCEQNLNHDAMYWYRQDPGQGLRLIYYSQIVNDFQKGDIAEGYSVSREKKESFPLTVTSAQKNPTAFYLCAATEQGFSNQPQHFGDGTRLSIL.

The V gene is TRBV6-2 or TRBV6-3, the J gene TRBJ2-3; D possibly corresponds to TRBD2 (6 bases). V dropped 2 bases and J dropped 2 bases, with 14 bases sitting between them. From germline, CDR1 is MNHEY and CDR2 SVGEGT. The CDR3 sequence is 16 residues long. In DNA, the CDR3 is TGTGCCAGCAGTTACCGACCGGGACTTAACACAGATACGCAGTATTTT. Amino acids: CASSYRPGLNTDTQYF.

Remarks on this clonotype: Possible read error: a much larger clone is one base away. This sequence joins TRBV12-3 or TRBV12-4 and TRBJ2-1; the D gene is possibly TRBD1 (5 bases). V was shortened by 6 bases and J by 10 bases, with 25 bases between the two germline ends. This CDR3 comprises 16 residues. The CDR3 spells CASSPALAGILYEQFF. DNA of the CDR3: TGTGCCAGCAGCCCTGCCCTTGCAGGGATTCTTTACGAGCAGTTCTTC.

This clonotype was picked up a small number of times. This chain joins TRBV27 and TRBJ2-7; the D gene is possibly TRBD1 (6 bases). With 9 bases removed from V and 2 bases from J, the gap between germline ends came to 17 bases. CDR1 MNHEY and CDR2 SMNVEV come from the germline V gene (reference sequence). The CDR3 loop spans 14 amino acids. The CDR3 protein is CASRTYRETYEQYF. In DNA form, the CDR3 reads TGTGCCAGTAGAACCTACAGGGAAACCTACGAGCAGTACTTC.

The chain couples TRBV12-3 or TRBV12-4 to TRBJ1-1, with no clear D. The CDR3 loop spans 15 amino acids. The germline V and J ends were trimmed by 4 bases and 0 bases, with 12 bases remaining between them. The CDR3 loop is CASSSSDLMNTEAFF. The DNA of the CDR3 is TGTGCCAGCAGTTCCTCGGACCTCATGAACACTGAAGCTTTCTTT.

In regard to this clonotype: A junction boundary mismatches the germline segment, possibly from a read error. The V gene is TRBV7-9, the J gene TRBJ1-1, with a tentative D call TRBD1 (5 bases). Germline V gene sequence: CDR1 SEHNR, CDR2 FQNEAQ (reference sequence). The CDR3 runs 16 residues. DNA for the CDR3: TGTGCCAGCAGCCCTTCGACAGTCAGACCGAACACTGATGCTTTCTTT. Translation: CASSPSTVRPNTDAFF.

J is TRBJ2-7 and V is TRBV4-2; possible D gene TRBD2, 7 bases. The DNA end favors TRBJ2-5, so the J call may be wrong. From germline, CDR1 is LGHNA and CDR2 YNFKEQ. The CDR3 has 15 residues. The CDR3 protein is CASSQDRGAVETQYF. Here the CDR3 DNA reads TGTGCCAGCAGCCAAGATCGGGGGGCCGTAGAGACCCAGTACTTC.

This clonotype occurred once. The V and J genes are TRBV2 and TRBJ2-4; 12 bases agree with TRBD1. This CDR3 is 18 amino acids long. Trimming cost V 6 bases and J 1 base; bases outside gene matches: 10. Germline lookup yields CDR1 SNHLY and CDR2 FYNNEI. The CDR3 spells CASRGTGGKGAAKNIQYF. DNA for the CDR3: TGTGCCAGCAGGGGGACAGGGGGCAAGGGTGCGGCCAAAAACATTCAGTACTTC.

The V call is TRBV10-3, the J call TRBJ2-7; D is ambiguous. The CDR3 is made up of 14 amino acids. Germline CDR1 reads ENHRY; CDR2 reads SYGVKD. V lost 6 bases, J lost 0 bases, and 12 bases lay in between. As DNA, the CDR3 is TGTGCCATCAGGCCAGATCCCAGCTCCTACGAGCAGTACTTC. It is translated as CAIRPDPSSYEQYF.

The gene calls are TRBV9 and TRBJ2-7; 8 bases line up with TRBD1. This CDR3 region has 15 residues. Germline values: CDR1 SGDLS, CDR2 YYNGEE. V was clipped by 4 bases and J by 1 base; unmatched bases: 7. As DNA, the CDR3 is TGTGCCAGCAGCCCCCGAGGGGACAGGTCCTACGAGCAGTACTTC. Translating gives CASSPRGDRSYEQYF.

This clonotype was detected many times. In DNA form, the CDR3 reads TGTGCCAGCAGTTTTGCCCCCGATCGGGTTTACGAGCAGTACTTC. Protein sequence: CASSFAPDRVYEQYF. The J gene is TRBJ2-7, the V gene TRBV27; no clear D gene. Trimming cost V 3 bases and J 4 bases, with 16 bases left between them. In germline, CDR1 is MNHEY, CDR2 SMNVEV (reference sequence). This CDR3 has 15 residues.